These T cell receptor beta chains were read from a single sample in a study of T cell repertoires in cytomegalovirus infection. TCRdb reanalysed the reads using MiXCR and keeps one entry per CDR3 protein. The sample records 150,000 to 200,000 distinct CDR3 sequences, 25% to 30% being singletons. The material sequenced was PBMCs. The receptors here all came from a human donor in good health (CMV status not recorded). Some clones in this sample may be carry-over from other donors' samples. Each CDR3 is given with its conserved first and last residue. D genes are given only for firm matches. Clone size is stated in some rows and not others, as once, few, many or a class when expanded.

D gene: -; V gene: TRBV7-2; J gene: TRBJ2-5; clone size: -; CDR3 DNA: TGTGCCAGCAGCTTAGGCCCCGAGACCCAGTACTTC; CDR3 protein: CASSLGPETQYF
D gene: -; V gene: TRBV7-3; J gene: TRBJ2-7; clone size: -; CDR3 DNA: TGTGCCAGCAGCCCAAACGCAGCGAGCTCCTACGAGCAGTACTTC; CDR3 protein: CASSPNAASSYEQYF
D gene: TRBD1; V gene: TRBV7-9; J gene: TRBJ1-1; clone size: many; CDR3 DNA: TGTGCCAGCAGCCCTCGACAGGGTTCTGAAGCTTTCTTT; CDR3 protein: CASSPRQGSEAFF
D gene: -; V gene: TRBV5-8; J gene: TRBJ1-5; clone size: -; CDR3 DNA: TGTGCCAACAGCTTCACAGGGTTTAAGAATCAGCCCCAGCATTTT; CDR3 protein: CANSFTGFKNQPQHF
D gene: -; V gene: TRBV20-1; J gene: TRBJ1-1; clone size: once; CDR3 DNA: TGCAGTGCTAGAGATGGTAGGGGCAACACTGAAGCTTTCTTT; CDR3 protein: CSARDGRGNTEAFF
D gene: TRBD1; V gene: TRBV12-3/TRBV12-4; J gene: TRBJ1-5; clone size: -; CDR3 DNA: TGTGCCAGCAGACCCACCGGGACAGACCATCAGCCCCAGCATTTT; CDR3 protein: CASRPTGTDHQPQHF
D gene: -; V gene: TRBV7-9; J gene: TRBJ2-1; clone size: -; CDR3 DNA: TGTGCCAGCAGCCAGGTTAGCGGAACACTGAATGAGCAGTTCTTC; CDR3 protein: CASSQVSGTLNEQFF
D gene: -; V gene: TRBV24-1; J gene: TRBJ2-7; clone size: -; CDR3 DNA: TGTGCCACCAGTGATCCGGGACGGTCGGGCCACGAGCAGTACTTC; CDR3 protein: CATSDPGRSGHEQYF
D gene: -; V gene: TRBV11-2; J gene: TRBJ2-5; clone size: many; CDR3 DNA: TGTGCCAGCAGCTTAGGAGGTAGTTCGGGGGAGACCCAGTACTTC; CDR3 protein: CASSLGGSSGETQYF
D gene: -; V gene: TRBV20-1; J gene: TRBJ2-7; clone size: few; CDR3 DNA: TGCAGTGCGCCAAACCCGGGATCCAGCTCCTACGAGCAGTACTTC; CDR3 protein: CSAPNPGSSSYEQYF
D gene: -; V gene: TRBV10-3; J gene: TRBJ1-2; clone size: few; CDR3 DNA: TGTGCCATCAACGGAGGGGCCCCGGGTGGCTACACCTTC; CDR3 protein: CAINGGAPGGYTF
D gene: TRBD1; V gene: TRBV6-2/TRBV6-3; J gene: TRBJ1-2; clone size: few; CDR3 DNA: TGTGCCAGCAGAACCGGGACAGGTGCTCTCTATGGCTACACCTTC; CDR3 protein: CASRTGTGALYGYTF
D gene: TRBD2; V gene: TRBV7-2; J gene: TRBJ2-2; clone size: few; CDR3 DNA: TGTGCCAGCAGCTTTCAAGCGGGGGGGCCGGCCGGGGAGCTGTTTTTT; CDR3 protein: CASSFQAGGPAGELFF
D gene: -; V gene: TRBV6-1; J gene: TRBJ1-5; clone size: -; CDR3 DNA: TGTGCCAGCAAAAGCAATCAGCCCCAGCATTTT; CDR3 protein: CASKSNQPQHF
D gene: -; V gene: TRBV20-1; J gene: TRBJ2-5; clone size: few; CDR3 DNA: TGCAGTGCTAGTCCAACTCGACCCGAGGGGGAGACCCAGTACTTC; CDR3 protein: CSASPTRPEGETQYF
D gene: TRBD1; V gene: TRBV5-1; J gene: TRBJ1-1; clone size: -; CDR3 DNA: TGCGCCAGCAGCGGGACAGGGGGGATGAACACTGAAGCTTTCTTT; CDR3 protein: CASSGTGGMNTEAFF
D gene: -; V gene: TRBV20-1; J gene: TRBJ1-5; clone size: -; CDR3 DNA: TGCAGTGCTAGACCAGGACAGAAGAATCAGCCCCAGCATTTT; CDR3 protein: CSARPGQKNQPQHF
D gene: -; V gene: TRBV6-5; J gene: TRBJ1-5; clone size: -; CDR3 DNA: TGTGCCAGCAGCCCTAGGGGACCGGATCAGCCCCAGCATTTT; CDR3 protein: CASSPRGPDQPQHF
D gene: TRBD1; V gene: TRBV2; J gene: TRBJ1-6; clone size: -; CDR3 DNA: TGTGCCAGCAGCCCTCGGACAGGGGGAAGTTCACCCCTCCACTTT; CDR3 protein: CASSPRTGGSSPLHF
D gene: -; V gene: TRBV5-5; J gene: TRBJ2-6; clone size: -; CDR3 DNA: TGTGCCAGCAGCGGGGGACGGGGCTCTGGGGCCAACGTCCTGACTTTC; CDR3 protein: CASSGGRGSGANVLTF
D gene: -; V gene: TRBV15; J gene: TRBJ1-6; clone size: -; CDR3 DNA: TGTGCCACCAGCAGAGATAACCAGGGAAACTCACCCCTCCACTTT; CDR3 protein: CATSRDNQGNSPLHF
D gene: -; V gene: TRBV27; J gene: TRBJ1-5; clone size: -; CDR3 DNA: TGTGCCAGCAGTCGACATGTCGGGGGGGGCGGGCAGCCCCAGCATTTT; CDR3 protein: CASSRHVGGGGQPQHF
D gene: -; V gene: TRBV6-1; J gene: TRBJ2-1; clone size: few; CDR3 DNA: TGTGCCAGCAGGTCCGGGGGCCTCTCCTACAATGAGCAGTTCTTC; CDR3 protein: CASRSGGLSYNEQFF
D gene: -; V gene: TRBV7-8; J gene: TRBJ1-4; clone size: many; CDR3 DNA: TGTGCCAGCAGCTGGACAGAGTTCTCAACTAATGAAAAACTGTTTTTT; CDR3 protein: CASSWTEFSTNEKLFF
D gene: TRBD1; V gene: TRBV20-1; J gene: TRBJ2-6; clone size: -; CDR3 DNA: TGCAGTGCTGTAAGGGACAGGGGCTCGTTCTCTGGGGCCAACGTCCTGACTTTC; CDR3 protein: CSAVRDRGSFSGANVLTF
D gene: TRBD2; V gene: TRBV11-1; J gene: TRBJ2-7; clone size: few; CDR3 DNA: TGTGCCAGCAGCTTCGGGACTAGCGCGTCCTACGAGCAGTACTTC; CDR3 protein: CASSFGTSASYEQYF
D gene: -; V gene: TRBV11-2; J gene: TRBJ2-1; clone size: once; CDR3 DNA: TGTGCCAGCAGCTTAGGTTTTAGGGGGGGTTTCTACAATGAGCAGTTCTTC; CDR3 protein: CASSLGFRGGFYNEQFF
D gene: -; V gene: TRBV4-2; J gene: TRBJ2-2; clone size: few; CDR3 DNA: TGTGCCAGCAGCCCGGGGCTAGAGGAGCTGTTTTTT; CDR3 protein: CASSPGLEELFF
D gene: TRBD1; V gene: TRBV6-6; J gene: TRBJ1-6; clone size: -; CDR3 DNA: TGTGCCAGCGCGTTACCGGGACAGGGACGTTCACCCCTCCACTTT; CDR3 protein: CASALPGQGRSPLHF
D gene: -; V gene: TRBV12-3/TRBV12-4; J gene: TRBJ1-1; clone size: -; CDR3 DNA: TGTGCCAGCAGTCCCAGCCTGAACACTGAAGCTTTCTTT; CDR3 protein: CASSPSLNTEAFF
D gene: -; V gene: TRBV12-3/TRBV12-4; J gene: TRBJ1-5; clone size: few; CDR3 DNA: TGTGCCAGCAGTCCCGCTTATAGGAGCAATCAGCCCCAGCATTTT; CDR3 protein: CASSPAYRSNQPQHF
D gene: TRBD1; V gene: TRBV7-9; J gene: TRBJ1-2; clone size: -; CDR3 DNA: TGTGCCAGCAGCCCCCCGGACAGGGATCATGGCTACACCTTC; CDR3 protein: CASSPPDRDHGYTF
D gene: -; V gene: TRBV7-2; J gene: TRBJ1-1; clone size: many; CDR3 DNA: TGTGCCAGCAGCTCAGGCCCGCCGCCTGGAGCTTTCTTT; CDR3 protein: CASSSGPPPGAFF
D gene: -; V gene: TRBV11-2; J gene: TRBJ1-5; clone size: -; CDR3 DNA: TGTGCCAGCAGCTTAATAGGTGATCAGCCCCAGCATTTT; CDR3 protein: CASSLIGDQPQHF
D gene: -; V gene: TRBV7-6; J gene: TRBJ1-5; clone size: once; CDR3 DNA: TGTGCCAGCAGCTTGGGGTATCAGCCCCAGCATTTT; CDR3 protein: CASSLGYQPQHF
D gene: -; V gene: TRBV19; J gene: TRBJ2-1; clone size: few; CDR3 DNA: TGTGCCAGTAGTACAGCAGTGCCGAATGAGCAGTTCTTC; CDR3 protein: CASSTAVPNEQFF
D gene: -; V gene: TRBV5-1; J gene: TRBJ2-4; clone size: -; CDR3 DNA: TGCGCCAGCAGCTTGACAGGGTTTGACATTCAGTACTTC; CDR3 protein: CASSLTGFDIQYF
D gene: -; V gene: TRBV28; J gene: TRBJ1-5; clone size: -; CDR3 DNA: TGTGCCAGCAGTTCCCCATCGGGGGAGGGAAGGGGTAACAGCAATCAGCCCCAGCATTTT; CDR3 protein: CASSSPSGEGRGNSNQPQHF
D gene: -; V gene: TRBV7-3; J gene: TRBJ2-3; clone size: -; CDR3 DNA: TGTGCCAGCAGCTTAAGTCAACGGGATACGCAGTATTTT; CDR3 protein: CASSLSQRDTQYF
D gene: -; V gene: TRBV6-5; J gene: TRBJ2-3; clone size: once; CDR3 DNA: TGTGCCAGCAGTTACGGGGTCGGGGGCACAGATACGCAGTATTTT; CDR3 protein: CASSYGVGGTDTQYF
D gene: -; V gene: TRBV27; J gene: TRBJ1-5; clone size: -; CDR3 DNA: TGTGCCAGCAGTCCCTTGGGGCGGGATCAGCCCCAGCATTTT; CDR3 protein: CASSPLGRDQPQHF
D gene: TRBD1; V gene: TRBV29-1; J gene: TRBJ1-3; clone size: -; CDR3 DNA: TGCAGCGTTGTACGACAGGGGATGGCTGGAAACACCATATATTTT; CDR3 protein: CSVVRQGMAGNTIYF
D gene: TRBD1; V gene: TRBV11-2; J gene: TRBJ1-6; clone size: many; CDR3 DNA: TGTGCCAGCAGCCCTTGGGCAGGGGGCGTGAGTTCACCCCTCCACTTT; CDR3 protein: CASSPWAGGVSSPLHF
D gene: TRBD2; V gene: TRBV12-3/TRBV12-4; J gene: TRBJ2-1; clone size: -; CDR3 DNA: TGTGCCAGCAGACTAGCGGGGGGGCCCCTAGGGGAGCAGTTCTTC; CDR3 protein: CASRLAGGPLGEQFF
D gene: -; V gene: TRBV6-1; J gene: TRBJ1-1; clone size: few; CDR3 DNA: TGTGCCAGCAGTTTCCGTGGGGGAGGGCACATTGACACTGAAGCTTTCTTT; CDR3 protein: CASSFRGGGHIDTEAFF
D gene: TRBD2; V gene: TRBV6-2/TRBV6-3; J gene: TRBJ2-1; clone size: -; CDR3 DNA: TGTGCCAGCAGTTACTCGAGATTGGGACTAGCGGGGGGAAGGAATGAGCAGTTCTTC; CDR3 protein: CASSYSRLGLAGGRNEQFF